These 24 T cell receptor beta chains were sequenced from one sample in a study of OX40 agonist ivuxolimab in advanced cancers. Using immunoSEQ multiplex PCR, the repertoire was profiled, and TCRdb retains in-frame clones only, with some absent. The data show 90,000 to 100,000 clones, roughly 87% seen once. The sample was CD4+ or CD8+ T cells sorted from blood, taken in a trial of the OX40 agonist ivuxolimab. The receptors here all came from an adult with an advanced solid tumor such as melanoma, head and neck, liver or kidney cancer.

The chain joins TRBV18 to TRBJ1-5, with a possible D match to TRBD1 (5 bases). The ends were cut back, 6 bases at V and 9 bases at J, with 15 bases in the middle. CDR1 is KGHSH, CDR2 LQKENI, per germline. This CDR3 is 13 amino acids long. CDR3 nucleotide sequence: TGTGCCAGCTCCCCAGGGAGCCTCTGGCCCCAGCATTTT. It is translated as CASSPGSLWPQHF. Full variable domain (missing parts from reference TRBV18 and TRBJ1-5): NAGVMQNPRHLVRRRGQEARLRCSPMKGHSHVYWYRQLPEEGLKFMVYLQKENIIDESGMPKERFSAEFPKEGPSILRIQQVVRGDSAAYFCASSPGSLWPQHFGDGTRLSIL.

The chain recombines TRBV7-2 with TRBJ1-6; 7 bases line up with TRBD1. V shed 5 bases and J 3 bases; nucleotides not matched to a gene: 13. Per the germline V gene, CDR1 is SGHTA and CDR2 is FQGNSA. The CDR3 runs to 18 residues. CDR3 region: CASSRLVTGTIYNSPLHF. CDR3 in DNA: TGTGCCAGCAGCCGCCTAGTGACAGGGACCATCTATAATTCACCCCTCCACTTT.

The chain links TRBV27 to TRBJ1-4; 8 bases fit TRBD1. V shed 5 bases and J 8 bases; nucleotides not matched to a gene: 13. The CDR3 consists of 16 residues. Germline V gives CDR1 MNHEY, CDR2 SMNVEV (reference sequence). CDR3 loop: CASSRGTGIKGEKLFF. For the CDR3, the DNA is TGTGCCAGCAGTCGGGGGACAGGCATTAAGGGGGAAAAACTGTTTTTT.

This clone was seen only a few times. V usage is TRBV7-9 and J usage is TRBJ1-6; 11 bases match TRBD1. Looked up from germline, CDR1 is SEHNR and CDR2 is FQNEAQ (reference sequence). This CDR3 is 15 amino acids long. With V trimmed by 4 bases and J by 10 bases, 6 bases remained unmatched. CDR3 sequence: CASSSQGTGGSPLHF. The CDR3 DNA reads as TGTGCCAGCAGCTCACAGGGGACAGGGGGATCACCCCTCCACTTT.

The chain couples TRBV1 to TRBJ2-1. TRBV1 is a known pseudogene. The CDR3 runs to 12 residues. In DNA form, the CDR3 reads TGCACCAGGACGGTAACCTACAATGAGCAGTTCTTC. It encodes CTRTVTYNEQFF.

The CDR3 DNA sequence: TGTGCCAGCAGCCCCAATACAGGGAGGCATCAGCCCCAGCATTTT. Its protein product is CASSPNTGRHQPQHF. The chain links TRBV25-1 to TRBJ1-5; possibly TRBD1 for D (6 bases). V lost 6 bases, J lost 5 bases, and 17 bases lay in between. CDR1 and CDR2 (germline): MGHDK, SYGVNS. The CDR3 extends over 15 amino acids.

The chain has TRBV7-9 and TRBJ1-2; 7 nucleotides agree with TRBD1. The length of the CDR3 is 18 residues. From germline, CDR1 is SEHNR and CDR2 FQNEAQ (reference sequence). J lost 7 bases, V lost 4 bases, and 21 bases had no gene match. CDR3 DNA sequence: TGTGCCAGCAGCTCCTTTAGCACCGCTACAAATAGACAGGGTGGCTACACCTTC. It codes for CASSSFSTATNRQGGYTF.

The chain couples TRBV11-2 to TRBJ1-1; TRBD1 matches 7 bases. This CDR3 spans 13 amino acids. The junction had 10 bases not matched to a gene; V was cut back by 9 bases and J by 6 bases. Germline CDR1 is SGHAT and CDR2 is FQNNGV. DNA for the CDR3: TGTGCCAGGACAACAGGGGACGGACCTGAAGCTTTCTTT. This sequence encodes CARTTGDGPEAFF.

The chain uses TRBV7-2 and TRBJ1-1; D is ambiguous. Germline assignment: CDR1 SGHTA and CDR2 FQGNSA. Trimming stripped 3 bases from V and 1 base from J, with 6 bases between. The CDR3 runs to 13 residues. The CDR3 DNA reads TGTGCCAGCAGCTTTAGAGCGAACACTGAAGCTTTCTTT. As protein: CASSFRANTEAFF.

This chain connects TRBV5-8 to TRBJ2-3; no definite D call. This CDR3 spans 13 amino acids. The V and J ends lost 2 bases and 2 bases respectively, with 6 bases between them. Germline lookup yields CDR1 SGHTS and CDR2 YDEGEE. CDR3 protein: CASSLRYTDTQYF. The CDR3 DNA reads as TGTGCCAGCAGCTTAAGGTACACAGATACGCAGTATTTT.

The rearrangement uses TRBV2 and TRBJ2-7; D gene uncertain. The CDR3 loop spans 12 amino acids. CDR1 and CDR2 from the germline V gene are SNHLY and FYNNEI. V gave up 6 bases and J gave up 6 bases, with 12 bases separating them. The CDR3 DNA reads as TGTGCCAGCAGATTTCTTGGATCCGAGCAGTACTTC. It yields the protein CASRFLGSEQYF.

About this clone: One end of the junction does not line up with germline, which may come from a read error. The chain recombines TRBV13 with TRBJ1-4; D gene unclear. Germline-derived CDR1 and CDR2 are PRHDT and FYEKMQ (reference sequence). The CDR3 loop spans 12 amino acids. The CDR3: CASSQREAILSF. The DNA of the CDR3 is TGTGCCAGCAGCCAGAGGGAGGCAATCCTTTCCTTT. Full variable domain (missing parts from reference TRBV13 and TRBJ1-4): AAGVIQSPRHLIKEKRETATLKCYPIPRHDTVYWYQQGPGQDPQFLISFYEKMQSDKGSIPDRFSAQQFSDYHSELNMSSLELGDSALYFCASSQREAILSFGSGTQLSVL.

The rearrangement joins TRBV6-1 to TRBJ2-2; 7 bases agree with TRBD1. Trimming took 4 bases from V and 0 from J; bases not matched to a gene: 5. The CDR3 sequence is 16 residues long. Germline assignment: CDR1 MNHNS and CDR2 SASEGT. As DNA, the CDR3 is TGTGCCAGCAGTGCCCTCGGGACAGCGAACACCGGGGAGCTGTTTTTT. It codes for CASSALGTANTGELFF.

The rearrangement links TRBV7-3 to TRBJ2-1; 11 nucleotides match TRBD2. V dropped 1 base and J dropped 3; count of bases not matched to a gene: 2. Germline values: CDR1 SGHTA, CDR2 FQGTGA. The CDR3 has 16 residues. The CDR3 loop is CASSLSGTSGYNEQFF. DNA for the CDR3: TGTGCCAGCAGCTTAAGCGGGACTAGCGGCTACAATGAGCAGTTCTTC.

The sample holds a few counts of this clone. This chain joins TRBV10-2 and TRBJ1-2, with D perhaps TRBD1 (5 bases). The CDR3 runs to 14 residues. Per the germline V gene, CDR1 is WSHSY and CDR2 is SAAADI. V lost 6 bases and J 6 bases, leaving 17 bases between the germline ends. The CDR3 DNA follows: TGCGCCAGCAGGGTTCCGGGGGTAGAGGATGGCTACACCTTC. This sequence encodes CASRVPGVEDGYTF.

The chain combines TRBV2 with TRBJ1-1, with 7 bases identical to TRBD1. The CDR3 is 13 residues long. V lost 6 bases and J lost 9; bases outside the gene matches: 10. CDR1 and CDR2 (germline): SNHLY, FYNNEI. The DNA of the CDR3 is TGTGCCAGCAGACCAGGGGGGTCAGGTCAAGCTTTCTTT. As protein: CASRPGGSGQAFF.

V usage is TRBV2 and J usage is TRBJ2-3; D unresolved. The CDR3 totals 12 residues. Germline lookup yields CDR1 SNHLY and CDR2 FYNNEI. Trimming took off 9 bases at V and 0 bases at J, with 7 bases between the two ends. The CDR3 region has the DNA TGTGCCAGTACGCTCAGCACAGATACGCAGTATTTT. Its protein is CASTLSTDTQYF. The complete variable domain, with remaining parts taken from reference TRBV2 and TRBJ2-3, reads EPEVTQTPSHQVTQMGQEVILRCVPISNHLYFYWYRQILGQKVEFLVSFYNNEISEKSEIFDDQFSVERPDGSNFTLKIRSTKLEDSAMYFCASTLSTDTQYFGPGTRLTVL.

The chain has TRBV19 and TRBJ1-1; D might be TRBD1 (5 bases). The CDR3 runs to 13 residues. Trimming stripped 1 base from V and 6 bases from J, with 9 bases between. CDR1 is LNHDA, CDR2 SQIVND, per germline (reference sequence). The CDR3 here is CASSIGQGAEAFF. CDR3 DNA: TGTGCCAGTAGTATAGGTCAGGGAGCTGAAGCTTTCTTT.

J is TRBJ1-4 and V is TRBV7-2; TRBD1 agrees at 7 bases. The CDR3 is 14 amino acids. J was trimmed by 4 bases and V by 6 bases; bases with no gene match: 5. Germline CDR1 reads SGHTA; CDR2 reads FQGNSA. The CDR3 spells CASSSDRVNEKLFF. DNA for the CDR3: TGTGCCAGCAGTTCCGACAGGGTTAATGAAAAACTGTTTTTT.

This chain links TRBV18 with TRBJ1-5; TRBD1 aligns across 12 bases. The length of the CDR3 is 19 residues. Per germline, CDR1 KGHSH and CDR2 LQKENI. J gave up 0 bases and V 3 bases, and 9 bases lay outside the gene matches. CDR3 sequence: CASSPPGTGGFNSNQPQHF. CDR3 sequence (DNA): TGTGCCAGCTCACCTCCCGGGACAGGGGGCTTCAATAGCAATCAGCCCCAGCATTTT.

This clone was picked up a small number of times. The chain joins TRBV29-1 to TRBJ1-1; 11 nucleotides align to TRBD1. In germline, CDR1 is SQVTM, CDR2 ANQGSEA. This CDR3 has 12 residues. V was pared by 8 bases and J by 6 bases, with 5 bases of the junction left unmatched. The CDR3, as DNA: TGCAGCTACCGGACAGGGGGCGCTGAAGCTTTCTTT. Translating gives CSYRTGGAEAFF.

The chain employs TRBV2 and TRBJ1-3; a possible D gene is TRBD1 (6 bases). Germline V CDR1 and CDR2: SNHLY, FYNNEI. This CDR3 is 14 amino acids long. V was shortened by 6 bases and J by 0 bases, with 9 bases between the two germline ends. CDR3 sequence: CASSWDISGNTIYF. DNA for the CDR3: TGTGCCAGCAGCTGGGACATCTCTGGAAACACCATATATTTT.

The rearrangement uses TRBV20-1 and TRBJ1-2, with D unclear. This CDR3 is 11 amino acids long. Germline lookup yields CDR1 DFQATT and CDR2 SNEGSKA (reference sequence). Trimming removed 8 bases at V and 6 bases at J, with 13 bases between. The CDR3 spells CSPSAGDGYTF. DNA of the CDR3: TGCAGTCCATCGGCGGGCGATGGCTACACCTTC.

J is TRBJ1-2 and V is TRBV9, with TRBD1 matching 7 bases. Germline assignment: CDR1 SGDLS and CDR2 YYNGEE. This CDR3 is built from 15 residues. V gave up 3 bases and J gave up 2 bases; unmatched junction bases: 7. The chain's CDR3 is CASSGGQTINYGYTF. In DNA, the CDR3 is TGTGCCAGCAGCGGGGGACAGACGATAAACTATGGCTACACCTTC.